Listed here are 9 T cell receptor beta chains from one sample, sequenced in a study of T cells in Graves' hyperthyroidism and ophthalmopathy. Amplified TCR beta CDR3 regions derived from RNA transcripts. First-round RT-PCR targeting the TCR CDR3 was performed with the HTBI primer set. TCRdb itself ran the multiplex PCR reads through MiXCR, one entry per CDR3 protein. This sample has more than 550,000 distinct CDR3 sequences, with around 19% found just once. The sample comprised blood. The source is a woman between 45 and 65 years old with Graves' hyperthyroidism that later progressed to Graves' ophthalmopathy.

For this clonotype: A much more abundant neighbour one base away suggests this may be a read error. The chain uses TRBV12-3 or TRBV12-4 and TRBJ1-5, with 10 bases identical to TRBD1. This CDR3 spans 16 amino acids. This CDR3 reads CAISPRTGGGNQPQHF. The CDR3, as DNA: TGTGCCATCAGTCCTAGGACAGGGGGAGGCAATCAGCCCCAGCATTTT.

This clonotype was found many times. This sequence joins TRBV15 and TRBJ1-2; D is possibly TRBD1 (5 bases). Germline values: CDR1 LNHNV, CDR2 YYDKDF (reference sequence). CDR3 size: 14 residues. V dropped 0 bases and J dropped 2 bases, with 7 bases sitting between them. The CDR3 DNA reads as TGTGCCACCAGCAGAGATCGGACAAACTATGGCTACACCTTC. Encoded protein: CATSRDRTNYGYTF.

The table lists this clonotype with many counts. The V gene is TRBV11-2, the J gene TRBJ2-7, with a tentative D call TRBD2 (6 bases). Looked up from germline, CDR1 is SGHAT and CDR2 is FQNNGV. The V gene lost 4 bases and the J gene lost 7 bases, with 17 bases spanning the gap. The CDR3 is 14 amino acids. The CDR3 DNA reads as TGTGCCAGCAGCTGGAGGGCAGACCCCAGGGAGCAGTACTTC. This sequence encodes CASSWRADPREQYF. Drawing the rest from reference TRBV11-2 and TRBJ2-7, the complete variable domain is EAGVAQSPRYKIIEKRQSVAFWCNPISGHATLYWYQQILGQGPKLLIQFQNNGVVDDSQLPKDRFSAERLKGVDSTLKIQPAKLEDSAVYLCASSWRADPREQYFGPGTRLTVT.

The gene calls are TRBV3-1 and TRBJ2-5; 7 bases map to TRBD2. Germline CDR1 LGHDT, CDR2 YNNKEL (reference sequence). V was clipped by 7 bases and J by 1 base; unmatched bases: 9. This CDR3 has 15 amino acids. Written as DNA, the CDR3 is TGTGCCAGCATGCAAATAGCGGGTCTCCAAGAGACCCAGTACTTC. Translating it yields CASMQIAGLQETQYF.

V usage is TRBV12-3 or TRBV12-4 and J usage is TRBJ2-7; D tentatively reads TRBD1 or TRBD2 (6 bases each). The germline V and J ends were trimmed by 5 bases and 2 bases, with 16 bases remaining between them. The CDR3 totals 15 residues. CDR3 in amino acids: CASSIRRGTPYEQYF. The DNA of the CDR3 is TGTGCCAGCAGTATTCGGAGGGGGACCCCCTACGAGCAGTACTTC.

The sample holds many counts of this clonotype. The CDR3 is CASSHGTGYGYTF. The CDR3 region has the DNA TGTGCCAGCAGTCACGGGACAGGCTATGGCTACACCTTC. V is TRBV6-1 and J is TRBJ1-2; 8 positions match TRBD1. This CDR3 has 13 amino acids. CDR1 and CDR2 (germline): MNHNS, SASEGT. The V and J ends lost 5 bases and 4 bases, in that order; junction bases with no gene match: 3.

This clonotype has at least ten counts. The chain links TRBV18 to TRBJ2-5; no reliable D call. Trimming pared 4 bases from V and 1 base from J, leaving 16 bases between. CDR1 and CDR2 (germline): KGHSH, LQKENI. The CDR3 contains 16 residues. CDR3 sequence reads: CASSRQPDLLQETQYF. The CDR3 bases are TGTGCCAGCTCACGGCAGCCAGACCTACTCCAAGAGACCCAGTACTTC.

The J gene is TRBJ1-1, the V gene TRBV6-1, with a tentative D call TRBD1 (5 bases). Per the germline V gene, CDR1 is MNHNS and CDR2 is SASEGT. Between the trimmed V and J ends, which lost 8 bases and 4 bases, there was a span of 14 bases. The CDR3 runs to 13 residues. In DNA, the CDR3 is TGTGCCAGCCAGCAGGAAGGGGTCACTGAAGCTTTCTTT. Residues: CASQQEGVTEAFF.

Here the CDR3 reads CSASDVAGGQETQYF. The CDR3 DNA reads as TGCAGTGCTAGTGATGTGGCGGGGGGCCAAGAGACCCAGTACTTC. The chain recombines TRBV20-1 with TRBJ2-5, with TRBD2 identical over 8 bases. Germline values: CDR1 DFQATT, CDR2 SNEGSKA (reference sequence). V was pared by 3 bases and J by 1 base, with 7 bases of the junction left unmatched. The CDR3 length is 15 residues.